This T cell receptor beta chain is from a study of blood T cell repertoires in COVID-19. For the study at large: Nucleic acid was either cDNA or gDNA, and it came from T cells, B-cell-depleted T cells, or PBMCs.

Methods used by the authors: Amplification with reference gene primers provided the estimates of nucleated cell counts. Sequencing was performed with immunoSEQ multiplex PCR; in TCRdb, only in-frame clones are kept and a portion is missing. For V, J and clone size, that table is used; D and trimming come from the DNA. The sample lists tens of thousands of clones, approximately 80% occurring once. Seattle patients were enrolled during active infection and followed longitudinally. J gave up 3 bases and V 2 bases, and 0 bases lay outside the gene matches. The germline V gene has CDR1 ENHRY and CDR2 SYGVKD. CDR3 length: 15 residues.

This TCR came from a man older than 75 with COVID-19, enrolled during active disease. Sample: peripheral blood. V usage is TRBV10-3 and J usage is TRBJ2-7; TRBD2 aligns across 14 bases. CDR3 sequence reads: CAISEGTSGSYEQYF. CDR3 DNA sequence: TGTGCCATCAGTGAGGGGACTAGCGGGAGCTACGAGCAGTACTTC.